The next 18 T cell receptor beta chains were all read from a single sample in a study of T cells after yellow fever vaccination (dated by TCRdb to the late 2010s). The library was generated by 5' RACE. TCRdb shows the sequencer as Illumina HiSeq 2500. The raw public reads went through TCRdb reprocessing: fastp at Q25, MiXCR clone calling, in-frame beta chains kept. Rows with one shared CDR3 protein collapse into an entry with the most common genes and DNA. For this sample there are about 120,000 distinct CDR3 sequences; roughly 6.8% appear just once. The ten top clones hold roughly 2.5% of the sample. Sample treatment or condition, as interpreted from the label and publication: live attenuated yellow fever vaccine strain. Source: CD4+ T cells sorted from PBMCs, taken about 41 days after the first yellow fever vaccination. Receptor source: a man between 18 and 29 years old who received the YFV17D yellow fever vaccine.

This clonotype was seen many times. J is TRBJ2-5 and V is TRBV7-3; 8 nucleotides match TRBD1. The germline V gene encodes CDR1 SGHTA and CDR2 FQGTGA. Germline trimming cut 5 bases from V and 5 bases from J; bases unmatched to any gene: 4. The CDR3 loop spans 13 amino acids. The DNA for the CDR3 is TGTGCCAGCAGCATCGACAGGGGCGAGACCCAGTACTTC. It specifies CASSIDRGETQYF.

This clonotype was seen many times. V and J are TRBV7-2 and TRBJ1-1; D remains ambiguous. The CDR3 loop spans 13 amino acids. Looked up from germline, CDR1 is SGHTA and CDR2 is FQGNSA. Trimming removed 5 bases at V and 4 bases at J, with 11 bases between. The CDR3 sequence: CASSRPGSTEAFF. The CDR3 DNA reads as TGTGCCAGCAGCCGACCTGGTAGCACTGAAGCTTTCTTT.

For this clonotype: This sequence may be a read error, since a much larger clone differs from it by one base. CDR3 nucleotide sequence: TGTGCCAGCAGCTTATCGGGGGCGATGGCCTACGAGCAGTACTTC. Residues: CASSLSGAMAYEQYF. The gene calls are TRBV7-2 and TRBJ2-7; D might be TRBD1 or TRBD2, each matching 6 bases. Trimming shortened V by 2 bases and J by 2 bases, and 13 bases separated the two germline ends. Germline V gene sequence: CDR1 SGHTA, CDR2 FQGNSA. The CDR3 extends over 15 amino acids.

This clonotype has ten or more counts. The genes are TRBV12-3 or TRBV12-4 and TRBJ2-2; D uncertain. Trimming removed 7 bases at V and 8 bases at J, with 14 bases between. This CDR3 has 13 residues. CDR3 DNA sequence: TGTGCCAGCAATTGGATGTCGGAAGGGGAGCTGTTTTTT. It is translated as CASNWMSEGELFF.

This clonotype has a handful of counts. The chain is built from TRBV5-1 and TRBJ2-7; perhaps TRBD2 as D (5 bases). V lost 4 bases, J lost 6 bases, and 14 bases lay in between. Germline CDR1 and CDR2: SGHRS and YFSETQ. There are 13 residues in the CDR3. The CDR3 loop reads CASSPSLGSEQYF. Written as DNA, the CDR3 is TGCGCCAGCAGCCCTAGTTTAGGGAGCGAGCAGTACTTC.

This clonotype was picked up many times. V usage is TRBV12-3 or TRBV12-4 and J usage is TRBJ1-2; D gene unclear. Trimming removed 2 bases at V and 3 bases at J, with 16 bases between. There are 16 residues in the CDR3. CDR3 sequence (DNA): TGTGCCAGCAGTTTAAGTTATCTGTCGGGCTACTATGGCTACACCTTC. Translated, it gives CASSLSYLSGYYGYTF.

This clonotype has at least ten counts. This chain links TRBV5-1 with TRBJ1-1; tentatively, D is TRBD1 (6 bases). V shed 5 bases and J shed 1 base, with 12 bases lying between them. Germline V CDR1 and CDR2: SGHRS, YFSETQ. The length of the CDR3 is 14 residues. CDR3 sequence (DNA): TGCGCCAGCAGACTGCGGGACACGAACACTGAAGCTTTCTTT. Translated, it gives CASRLRDTNTEAFF.

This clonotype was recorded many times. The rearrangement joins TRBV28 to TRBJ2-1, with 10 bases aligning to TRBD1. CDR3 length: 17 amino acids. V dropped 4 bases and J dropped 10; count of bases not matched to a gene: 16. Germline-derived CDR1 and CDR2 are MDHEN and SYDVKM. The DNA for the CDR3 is TGTGCCAGCAGTTCACTGGTGGGGGAGACAGGGGGCAACGAGCAGTTCTTC. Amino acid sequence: CASSSLVGETGGNEQFF.

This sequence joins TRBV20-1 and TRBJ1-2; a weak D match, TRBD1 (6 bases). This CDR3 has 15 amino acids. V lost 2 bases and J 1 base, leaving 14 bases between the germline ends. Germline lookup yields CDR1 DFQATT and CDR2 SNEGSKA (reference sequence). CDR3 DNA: TGCAGTGCTAGAACCCAGGGGACCAATAACTATGGCTACACCTTC. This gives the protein CSARTQGTNNYGYTF.

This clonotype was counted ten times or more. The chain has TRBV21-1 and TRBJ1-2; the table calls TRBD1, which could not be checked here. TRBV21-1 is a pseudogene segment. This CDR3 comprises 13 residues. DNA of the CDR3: TGTGCCAGCAGCATAAGGACAGGGTCTGGCTACACCTTC. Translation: CASSIRTGSGYTF.

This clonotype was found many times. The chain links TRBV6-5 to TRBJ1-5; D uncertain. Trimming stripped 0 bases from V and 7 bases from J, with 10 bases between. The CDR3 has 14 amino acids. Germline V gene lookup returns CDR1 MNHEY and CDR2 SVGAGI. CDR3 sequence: CASSYSGFGQPQHF. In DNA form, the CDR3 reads TGTGCCAGCAGTTACTCGGGGTTCGGGCAGCCCCAGCATTTT.

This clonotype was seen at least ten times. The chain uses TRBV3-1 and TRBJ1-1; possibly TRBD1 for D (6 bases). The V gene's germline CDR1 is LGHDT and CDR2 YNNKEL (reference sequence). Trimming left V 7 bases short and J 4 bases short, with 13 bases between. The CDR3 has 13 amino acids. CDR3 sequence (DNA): TGTGCCAGCACACAGGGTGAGGGCACTGAAGCTTTCTTT. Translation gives CASTQGEGTEAFF.

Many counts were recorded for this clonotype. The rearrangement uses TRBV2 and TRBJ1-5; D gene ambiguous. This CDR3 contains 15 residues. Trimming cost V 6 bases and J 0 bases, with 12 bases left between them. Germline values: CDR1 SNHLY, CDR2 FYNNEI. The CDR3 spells CASSVGRYSNQPQHF. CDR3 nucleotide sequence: TGTGCCAGCAGCGTCGGGCGGTATAGCAATCAGCCCCAGCATTTT. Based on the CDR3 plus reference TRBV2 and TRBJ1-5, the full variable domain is EPEVTQTPSHQVTQMGQEVILRCVPISNHLYFYWYRQILGQKVEFLVSFYNNEISEKSEIFDDQFSVERPDGSNFTLKIRSTKLEDSAMYFCASSVGRYSNQPQHFGDGTRLSIL.

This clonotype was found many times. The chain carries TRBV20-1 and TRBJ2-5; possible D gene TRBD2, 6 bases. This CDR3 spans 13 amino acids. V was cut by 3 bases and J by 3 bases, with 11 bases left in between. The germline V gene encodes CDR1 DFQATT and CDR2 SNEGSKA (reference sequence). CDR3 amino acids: CSARRTIEETQYF. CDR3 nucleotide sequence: TGCAGTGCTAGGCGGACTATCGAAGAGACCCAGTACTTC.

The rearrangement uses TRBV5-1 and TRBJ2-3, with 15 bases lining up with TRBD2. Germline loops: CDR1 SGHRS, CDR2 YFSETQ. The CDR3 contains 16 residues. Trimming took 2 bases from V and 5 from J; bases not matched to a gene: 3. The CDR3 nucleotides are TGCGCCAGCAGCTTTGGACTAGCGGGGGGGGGAGATACGCAGTATTTT. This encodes CASSFGLAGGGDTQYF.

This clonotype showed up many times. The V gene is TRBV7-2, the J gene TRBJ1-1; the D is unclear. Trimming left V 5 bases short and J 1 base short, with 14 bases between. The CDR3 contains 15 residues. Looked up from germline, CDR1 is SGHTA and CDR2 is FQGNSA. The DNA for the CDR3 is TGTGCCAGCAGCGCCCAATTAGCAGCGAACACTGAAGCTTTCTTT. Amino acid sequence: CASSAQLAANTEAFF. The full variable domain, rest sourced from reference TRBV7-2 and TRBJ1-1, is GAGVSQSPSNKVTEKGKDVELRCDPISGHTALYWYRQSLGQGLEFLIYFQGNSAPDKSGLPSDRFSAERTGGSVSTLTIQRTQQEDSAVYLCASSAQLAANTEAFFGQGTRLTVV.

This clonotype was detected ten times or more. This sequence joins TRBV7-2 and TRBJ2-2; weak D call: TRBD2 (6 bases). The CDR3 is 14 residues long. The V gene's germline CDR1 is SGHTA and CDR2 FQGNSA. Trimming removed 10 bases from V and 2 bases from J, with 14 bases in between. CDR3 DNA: TGTGCCATCGCCACTAGCCTAAACACCGGGGAGCTGTTTTTT. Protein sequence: CAIATSLNTGELFF. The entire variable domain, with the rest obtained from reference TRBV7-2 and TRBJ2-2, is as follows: GAGVSQSPSNKVTEKGKDVELRCDPISGHTALYWYRQSLGQGLEFLIYFQGNSAPDKSGLPSDRFSAERTGGSVSTLTIQRTQQEDSAVYLCAIATSLNTGELFFGEGSRLTVL.

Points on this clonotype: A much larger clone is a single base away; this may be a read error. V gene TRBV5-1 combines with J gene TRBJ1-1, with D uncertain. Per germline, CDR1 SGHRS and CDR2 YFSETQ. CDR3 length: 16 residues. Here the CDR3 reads CTSSLVSSPRNTEAFF. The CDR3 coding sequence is TGCACCAGCAGCTTGGTTTCTTCTCCCCGGAACACTGAAGCTTTCTTT.